The 8 T cell receptor beta chains below come from one sample, sequenced in a study of molecular identifiers for immune sequencing clone quantification (dated by TCRdb to 2016 to 2019). Preparation of the library involved PCR. TCRdb lists the instrument as Illumina HiSeq 4000. The raw public data were reprocessed by TCRdb itself: fastp quality trimming at Q25, MiXCR clonotype calling, in-frame beta chains only. Rows merge per CDR3 protein into single entries with the most common DNA and genes. In this sample the table shows 400,000 to 600,000 distinct CDR3 sequences, over 20% of which occur a single time. The ten largest account for 0.7% to 0.95% of the sample. Sequencing was carried out using naive CD8+ T cells from blood, with Jurkat cell RNA spiked in. Sample cell subset or site, as interpreted from the label and publication: FACS-sorted CD8+CD4-CCR7+CD45RA+ naive T cells. These receptors were taken from a human donor in good health. Some libraries in this study had Jurkat cell RNA spiked in.

This chain links TRBV7-8 with TRBJ2-7; D is uncertain. Per the germline V gene, CDR1 is SGHVS and CDR2 is FQNEAQ. There are 15 residues in the CDR3. The V end was cut by 6 bases, the J end by 0 bases, with 15 bases between. The chain's CDR3 is CASSFTGQSSYEQYF. The CDR3 DNA follows: TGTGCCAGCAGTTTTACTGGCCAGAGCTCCTACGAGCAGTACTTC.

This clonotype was seen a handful of times. The chain joins TRBV2 to TRBJ1-6, with D uncertain. Trimming cost V 6 bases and J 7 bases, with 16 bases left between them. Germline CDR1 and CDR2: SNHLY and FYNNEI. The CDR3 consists of 15 residues. The CDR3 region is CASSAGQPENSPLHF. CDR3 nucleotide sequence: TGTGCCAGCAGCGCTGGTCAGCCGGAAAATTCACCCCTCCACTTT.

This clonotype has more than one count but fewer than ten. V usage is TRBV12-3 or TRBV12-4 and J usage is TRBJ1-5; a weak D match, TRBD1 (5 bases). The length of the CDR3 is 11 residues. V was clipped by 3 bases and J by 15 bases, with 12 bases between them. The CDR3 spells CASSFGGATHF. CDR3 bases: TGTGCCAGCAGTTTTGGTGGGGCGACGCATTTT.

The gene calls are TRBV19 and TRBJ2-7, with no clear D. CDR3 size: 13 residues. In germline, CDR1 is LNHDA, CDR2 SQIVND (reference sequence). V gave up 4 bases and J gave up 3 bases, with 10 bases separating them. This CDR3 is CASSSGDHYEQYF. The CDR3 DNA is TGTGCCAGTAGTAGTGGGGATCACTACGAGCAGTACTTC. The variable domain in full, with the rest retrieved from reference TRBV19 and TRBJ2-7, is DGGITQSPKYLFRKEGQNVTLSCEQNLNHDAMYWYRQDPGQGLRLIYYSQIVNDFQKGDIAEGYSVSREKKESFPLTVTSAQKNPTAFYLCASSSGDHYEQYFGPGTRLTVT.

In its sample, this clonotype was seen many times. CDR3: CASSLTVEETQYF. The CDR3, as DNA: TGTGCCAGCAGTTTAACAGTAGAAGAGACCCAGTACTTC. The chain carries TRBV28 and TRBJ2-5; D not certain. V lost 2 bases and J lost 3, with 7 bases in between. The CDR3 totals 13 residues. Per the germline V gene, CDR1 is MDHEN and CDR2 is SYDVKM.

The rearrangement uses TRBV7-9 and TRBJ2-2, with TRBD1 matching 8 bases. Germline loops: CDR1 SEHNR, CDR2 FQNEAQ (reference sequence). V lost 1 base to trimming and J lost 1 base; unmatched junction nucleotides: 2. The CDR3 is 16 amino acids. CDR3 amino acids: CASSLDGTGNTGELFF. CDR3 DNA sequence: TGTGCCAGCAGCTTAGATGGGACAGGGAACACCGGGGAGCTGTTTTTT.

This clonotype was seen at least ten times. The rearrangement uses TRBV23-1 and TRBJ2-6; no clear D gene. TRBV23-1 is marked as an open reading frame, function uncertain. The V gene lost 0 bases and the J gene lost 0 bases, with 6 bases spanning the gap. The CDR3 contains 16 residues. CDR3 in amino acids: CASSQSSSSGANVLTF. The CDR3 nucleotides are TGCGCCAGCAGTCAATCATCCAGCTCTGGGGCCAACGTCCTGACTTTC.

This clonotype was recorded once. The gene calls are TRBV9 and TRBJ2-7; D remains ambiguous. Trimming took 7 bases from V and 5 from J, leaving 16 bases between them. Germline loops: CDR1 SGDLS, CDR2 YYNGEE. The CDR3 runs 13 residues. The CDR3 spells CASCPRAADEQYF. In nucleotides, the CDR3 is TGTGCCAGCTGCCCGCGTGCTGCAGACGAGCAGTACTTC.